Below are 19 T cell receptor beta chains sequenced from a single sample in a study of T cells expressing NK-cell markers. TCRdb processed the 5' RACE reads again and assigns one entry to each CDR3 protein, with no DNA. The listing records 500,000 to 700,000 distinct CDR3 sequences. Sequenced material: blood T cells: a sorted CD56 or NKG2C T cell subset, CD4+ or CD8+ T cells, or bulk PBMC T cells (not recorded which). The origin of the receptors is a man aged 18 to 35 in good health.

V gene TRBV12-3 or TRBV12-4 combines with J gene TRBJ2-1. The CDR3 has 12 amino acids. The CDR3 sequence: CASRALRDEQFF.

CDR3 loop: CASSLWDGNTEAFF. The chain links TRBV27 to TRBJ1-1; the TCRdb D gene call, TRBD1, has no DNA to confirm it. The CDR3 is 14 residues long. Germline V gives CDR1 MNHEY, CDR2 SMNVEV (reference sequence).

The chain joins TRBV29-1 to TRBJ2-6; no DNA is available, so the TRBD2 call from TCRdb remains unchecked. The CDR3 loop spans 18 amino acids. From germline, CDR1 is SQVTM and CDR2 ANQGSEA. This CDR3 is CSVVVGTSGNSGANVLTF.

V and J are TRBV12-3 or TRBV12-4 and TRBJ2-1; lacking DNA, the TRBD2 call made by TCRdb goes unchecked. The CDR3 is made up of 13 amino acids. CDR3 in amino acids: CASSLASPNEQFF.

This sequence joins TRBV20-1 and TRBJ2-7; no DNA is available, so the TRBD1 call from TCRdb remains unchecked. The CDR3 contains 12 residues. Germline values: CDR1 DFQATT, CDR2 SNEGSKA (reference sequence). This chain's CDR3 is CSASGTLYEQYF.

The genes are TRBV10-3 and TRBJ2-1. The germline CDR1 and CDR2 sequences are ENHRY and SYGVKD. The length of the CDR3 is 14 residues. This CDR3 is CAISESGVYNEQFF.

The genes are TRBV25-1 and TRBJ1-1. CDR3 length equals 16 residues. Germline CDR1 is MGHDK and CDR2 is SYGVNS. CDR3 protein: CATSGGPLGLNTEAFF.

J is TRBJ2-5 and V is TRBV7-8; TCRdb proposes TRBD1, but this gene call is untestable without DNA. The CDR3 runs 14 residues. CDR1 and CDR2 from the germline V gene are SGHVS and FQNEAQ. CDR3 region: CASSPYQGVETQYF.

The chain carries TRBV10-3 and TRBJ2-3; checking the TCRdb D call of TRBD1 is not possible without DNA. CDR1 and CDR2 from the germline V gene are ENHRY and SYGVKD. The CDR3 loop spans 14 amino acids. The CDR3 protein is CAISDTRWSDTQYF.

The chain has TRBV4-2 and TRBJ2-1; without DNA, the TCRdb call of TRBD2 cannot be checked. The germline CDR1 and CDR2 sequences are LGHNA and YNFKEQ. The CDR3 has 17 residues. This chain's CDR3 is CASSQDGVAALYNEQFF.

The rearrangement uses TRBV11-2 and TRBJ2-7. The CDR3 consists of 12 residues. The V gene's germline CDR1 is SGHAT and CDR2 FQNNGV. CDR3 loop: CASRRDGPEQYF.

The chain carries TRBV15 and TRBJ1-5. The CDR3 is 17 residues long. In germline, CDR1 is LNHNV, CDR2 YYDKDF (reference sequence). This CDR3 reads CATSRDISNGDNQPQHF. The whole variable domain, remainder taken from reference TRBV15 and TRBJ1-5, is DAMVIQNPRYQVTQFGKPVTLSCSQTLNHNVMYWYQQKSSQAPKLLFHYYDKDFNNEADTPDNFQSRRPNTSFCFLDIRSPGLGDTAMYLCATSRDISNGDNQPQHFGDGTRLSIL.

J is TRBJ1-2 and V is TRBV28. Germline loops: CDR1 MDHEN, CDR2 SYDVKM. The CDR3 totals 13 residues. CDR3 residues: CASISNRNYGYTF.

The chain recombines TRBV28 with TRBJ2-2; TCRdb outputs TRBD2, but without DNA this stays unchecked. The CDR3 sequence is 14 residues long. Germline V gene data show CDR1 as MDHEN and CDR2 as SYDVKM. The CDR3 spells CASSLRRADGELFF.

The chain uses TRBV12-3 or TRBV12-4 and TRBJ2-1; no DNA is available, so the TRBD1 call from TCRdb remains unchecked. The CDR3 has 14 residues. The CDR3 reads CASNPTGGFDEQFF.

V usage is TRBV3-1 and J usage is TRBJ2-1; the TCRdb D gene call, TRBD1, has no DNA to confirm it. This CDR3 is 16 amino acids long. CDR1 LGHDT and CDR2 YNNKEL come from the germline V gene (reference sequence). CDR3 sequence reads: CASSQDGVTGVHEQFF.

The chain uses TRBV24-1 and TRBJ2-5; TCRdb's D gene call, TRBD1, goes unchecked for lack of DNA. This CDR3 is built from 14 residues. Germline CDR1 reads KGHDR; CDR2 reads SFDVKD. The CDR3 reads CATSDQGQEETQYF.

This chain uses TRBV10-3 with TRBJ2-2; TCRdb lists TRBD1, though no DNA is available to test this call. The CDR3 runs 18 residues. Germline lookup yields CDR1 ENHRY and CDR2 SYGVKD. The CDR3 loop reads CAISEPRGVTATTGELFF.

The rearrangement uses TRBV25-1 and TRBJ2-1. Looked up from germline, CDR1 is MGHDK and CDR2 is SYGVNS. The CDR3 runs to 16 residues. The CDR3 loop reads CASSEGSGSSYNEQFF.